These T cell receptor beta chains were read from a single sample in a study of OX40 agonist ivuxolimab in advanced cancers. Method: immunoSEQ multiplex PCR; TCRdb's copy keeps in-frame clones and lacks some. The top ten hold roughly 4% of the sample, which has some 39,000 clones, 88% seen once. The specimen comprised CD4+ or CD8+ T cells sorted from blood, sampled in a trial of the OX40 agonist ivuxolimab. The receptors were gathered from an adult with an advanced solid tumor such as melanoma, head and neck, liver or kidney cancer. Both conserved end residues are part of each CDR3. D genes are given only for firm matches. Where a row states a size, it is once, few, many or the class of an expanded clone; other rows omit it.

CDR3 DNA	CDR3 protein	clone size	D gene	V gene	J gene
TGTGCCAGCAGTTACTCGAACAGGAACACCGGGGAGCTGTTTTTT	CASSYSNRNTGELFF	.	.	TRBV6-5	TRBJ2-2
TGTGCCAGCAGCGTGGATAGGACAGGGCTATACAATGAGCAGTTCTTC	CASSVDRTGLYNEQFF	.	TRBD1	TRBV9	TRBJ2-1
TGTGCCAGTAGTATCCTCAGACAGGGGGTGAACACTGAAGCTTTCTTT	CASSILRQGVNTEAFF	.	TRBD1	TRBV19	TRBJ1-1
TGTGCCAGCAGCCAGGCGGGAGTTGGAGGTCAAGAGACCCAGTACTTC	CASSQAGVGGQETQYF	few	TRBD2	TRBV11-3	TRBJ2-5
TGTGCCAGCAGTTTATGGAGGCGGGTAGCGGGAGACTACTACGAGCAGTACTTC	CASSLWRRVAGDYYEQYF	.	TRBD2	TRBV28	TRBJ2-7
TGTGCCAGTAGTATTCGGAGACTAGGGCAATACGAGCAGTACTTC	CASSIRRLGQYEQYF	.	.	TRBV19	TRBJ2-7
TGTGCCAGCAGTTACGGGGGGAACAATCAGCCCCAGCATTTT	CASSYGGNNQPQHF	.	.	TRBV6-6	TRBJ1-5
TGTGCCAGCAGTTTCCTTAATCGAGGCGAGCAGTACTTC	CASSFLNRGEQYF	.	.	TRBV27	TRBJ2-7
TGTGCCACTAGAGAAATGGGGACAGGGGTAAGGAATGAGCAGTTCTTC	CATREMGTGVRNEQFF	.	TRBD1	TRBV15	TRBJ2-1
TGTGCCAGCAGCACCGGGACAGTCGGGGGTCTTGGCTACACCTTC	CASSTGTVGGLGYTF	.	TRBD1	TRBV5-6	TRBJ1-2
TGTGCCAGCAGTGCGCGCCGGAACACTGAAGCTTTCTTT	CASSARRNTEAFF	.	.	TRBV6-1	TRBJ1-1
TGCGCCAGCAGTCGGCCAGCGCTCTCTAACTATGGCTACACCTTC	CASSRPALSNYGYTF	.	.	TRBV23-1	TRBJ1-2
TGTGCCAGCAGCCGACGACAGGGTTGCACAGATACGCAGTATTTT	CASSRRQGCTDTQYF	.	.	TRBV21-1	TRBJ2-3
TGTGCCAGCAGCTTGGGGGCTCCGTACAATGAGCAGTTCTTC	CASSLGAPYNEQFF	.	.	TRBV5-8	TRBJ2-1
TGTGCCAGCAGTTTATCAGGGCGGGGCAACTACGAGCAGTACTTC	CASSLSGRGNYEQYF	once	.	TRBV27	TRBJ2-7
TGTGCCAGCCTTGCTAGCGTTTTAGCCGGGGAGCTGTTTTTT	CASLASVLAGELFF	.	.	TRBV6-1	TRBJ2-2
TGTGCCAGCAGCGTCGGGACAGGGGACAATCAGCCCCAGCATTTT	CASSVGTGDNQPQHF	.	TRBD1	TRBV7-2	TRBJ1-5
TGTGCCTGGGGAGGACCCCGGGGGACCGTGCAGTACTTC	CAWGGPRGTVQYF	.	.	TRBV30	TRBJ2-7
TGTGCCAGCAGCCCGGGGCGAGCCCGAAATGGCTACACCTTC	CASSPGRARNGYTF	.	.	TRBV27	TRBJ1-2
TGTGCCAGCAGTGAAGGGCTTAGTACTGAAGCTTTCTTT	CASSEGLSTEAFF	.	.	TRBV6-1	TRBJ1-1
TGTGCCTGGAGTGAACAGGGGTACGAGCAGTACTTC	CAWSEQGYEQYF	.	TRBD1	TRBV30	TRBJ2-7
TGTGCCAGCAGCCGACAGGGGTTAAGAGATAATTCACCCCTCCACTTT	CASSRQGLRDNSPLHF	.	TRBD1	TRBV14	TRBJ1-6
TGTGCCAGCATCCCGACAGCAACTAATGAAAAACTGTTTTTT	CASIPTATNEKLFF	few	.	TRBV2	TRBJ1-4
TGCGCCAGCAGCATGGGGCTAGGGACTCTAATTCCCACTGAAGCTTTCTTT	CASSMGLGTLIPTEAFF	.	.	TRBV5-1	TRBJ1-1
TGTGCCAGCAGCACCAGACAGTCTTCGACCGGGGAGCTGTTTTTT	CASSTRQSSTGELFF	.	.	TRBV7-9	TRBJ2-2
TGTGCCAGCAGTTTTAGCGTTTACGAGCAGTACTTC	CASSFSVYEQYF	.	.	TRBV28	TRBJ2-7
TGTGCCAGCCTAGCGGGAGGGCCCTACGAGCAGTACTTC	CASLAGGPYEQYF	.	TRBD2	TRBV6-6	TRBJ2-7
TGCAGCGTTGCCAGAGCCTACGAGCAGTACTTC	CSVARAYEQYF	.	.	TRBV29-1	TRBJ2-7
TGTGCCAGCAGCTTAAGCGGGAGGGGGGAGCTGTTTTTT	CASSLSGRGELFF	.	TRBD2	TRBV7-2	TRBJ2-2
TGTGCCAGCAGCTTAGTGGGGGGAGGCAATGAGCAGTTCTTC	CASSLVGGGNEQFF	.	.	TRBV7-8	TRBJ2-1
TGTGCCAGCAGCTGGAGGGGCCCTACAGATACGCAGTATTTT	CASSWRGPTDTQYF	.	.	TRBV7-9	TRBJ2-3
TGTGCCAGCAGCTTAGCTACAGGGGATGGCTACACCTTC	CASSLATGDGYTF	.	TRBD1	TRBV7-9	TRBJ1-2
TGTGCCAGCAGCCAACCGAGGGGCTTCGGGGAGCTGTTTTTT	CASSQPRGFGELFF	.	.	TRBV14	TRBJ2-2
TGCGCCAGCAGCCAAGATACCACAGGGCTTCAATGGACCCCAAATTCACCCCTCCACTTT	CASSQDTTGLQWTPNSPLHF	.	.	TRBV4-1	TRBJ1-6
TGTGCCAGCAGTGAAGCGGAAGGGGGCCGCGGCTACGAGCAGTACTTC	CASSEAEGGRGYEQYF	.	TRBD1	TRBV6-1	TRBJ2-7
TGCGCCAGCAGCTTTAACAGGGAAGAGACCCAGTACTTC	CASSFNREETQYF	.	.	TRBV5-1	TRBJ2-5
TGTGCCGTCCGCAGACAGGGGAGATACGAGCAGTACTTC	CAVRRQGRYEQYF	.	TRBD1	TRBV2	TRBJ2-7
TGCGCCAGCAGCCCTAGTCAGGGCGAGCAGTACTTC	CASSPSQGEQYF	.	.	TRBV5-1	TRBJ2-7
TGCGCCAGCAGCTTGCTGGGAGACAGGGGGAATGAGCAGTTCTTC	CASSLLGDRGNEQFF	.	TRBD1	TRBV5-1	TRBJ2-1
TGTGCCAGCAGCGCTAGCGGGTACACAGATACGCAGTATTTT	CASSASGYTDTQYF	.	TRBD2	TRBV9	TRBJ2-3
TGTGCCAGTAGTATTGGGACAGGGTTTCACTATGGCTACACCTTC	CASSIGTGFHYGYTF	few	TRBD1	TRBV19	TRBJ1-2
TGTGCCAGTAGTTCTCCCGGGGCTCACAATGAGCAGTTCTTC	CASSSPGAHNEQFF	.	.	TRBV19	TRBJ2-1
TGTGCCAGCAGCTCGTCTAGCGGAAGCTCCTACGAGCAGTACTTC	CASSSSSGSSYEQYF	once	TRBD2	TRBV5-4	TRBJ2-7
TGTGCCAGCTCACTTCCGGGACACCAAGCTAAGGGCTATGGCTACACCTTC	CASSLPGHQAKGYGYTF	.	.	TRBV18	TRBJ1-2
TGTGCCAGCAGTGATAAAGCGGGACTCTACGAGCAGTACTTC	CASSDKAGLYEQYF	once	TRBD2	TRBV25-1	TRBJ2-7
TGTGCCAGTAGTAGAGCGGGAGGGCCTTACATGATCTACAATGAGCAGTTCTTC	CASSRAGGPYMIYNEQFF	.	TRBD2	TRBV19	TRBJ2-1
TGTGCCAGCAGCTCGACAGATATGGCTGAAAAACTGTTTTTT	CASSSTDMAEKLFF	.	.	TRBV7-9	TRBJ1-4
TGTGCCAGCAGGGGGCCACTGTTCTCTGGAAACACCATATATTTT	CASRGPLFSGNTIYF	.	.	TRBV7-2	TRBJ1-3
TGTGCCAGCACTCTAGCGGGTAAAATCTACGAGCAGTACTTC	CASTLAGKIYEQYF	.	TRBD2	TRBV7-9	TRBJ2-7
TGTGCCAGCAGTTACTCTGGGGTCACAGATACGCAGTATTTT	CASSYSGVTDTQYF	.	.	TRBV6-5	TRBJ2-3
TGTGCCAGTAGTATAGCGCACCCGGAAGAGACCCAGTACTTC	CASSIAHPEETQYF	.	.	TRBV19	TRBJ2-5
TGCAGCGTTGCGGGACAGGACATAAACACAGATACGCAGTATTTT	CSVAGQDINTDTQYF	.	TRBD1	TRBV29-1	TRBJ2-3
TGTGCCAGCAGCTTAGGACAGGCCGTCTCCTACGAGCAGTACTTC	CASSLGQAVSYEQYF	.	.	TRBV7-2	TRBJ2-7
TGTGCCAGCAGTCCGCGGGCCCCCGCCCCCTACAATGAGCAGTTCTTC	CASSPRAPAPYNEQFF	.	.	TRBV28	TRBJ2-1